This TCR beta chain was found in a study of blood T cell repertoires in COVID-19. Study details: COVID-19 samples, acute and convalescent, were from the United States, Italy and Spain. In each case, the material was cDNA or gDNA derived from T cells, B-cell-depleted T cells, or PBMCs.

Data came from immunoSEQ multiplex PCR; TCRdb stores just in-frame clones and leaves some out. The sample has around 57,000 clones, over 75% seen once. Germline CDR1 is LNHNV and CDR2 is YYDKDF (reference sequence). The CDR3 extends over 17 amino acids. V was pared by 5 bases and J by 7 bases, with 12 bases of the junction left unmatched. The source is a human donor in a cohort sampled during active COVID-19. V usage is TRBV15 and J usage is TRBJ1-6; 9 nucleotides agree with TRBD1. The sequenced material came from peripheral blood. The CDR3 nucleotides are TGTGCCACCAGCGCCCGACAGGGGGTTCGGGGGAATTCACCCCTCCACTTT. Amino acids: CATSARQGVRGNSPLHF.